These T cell receptor beta chains were read from a single sample in a study of human T cells and chemical hapten exposure. TCRdb reanalysed the RACE reads using MiXCR and keeps one entry per CDR3 protein. This sample yields over 95,000 distinct CDR3 sequences, of which roughly 12% are seen a single time; approximately 2.1% belongs to the top ten. The source was whole blood, collected in connection with sensitization to the hapten diphenylcyclopropenone (DPC). The receptor set was obtained from a middle-aged woman with alopecia areata. Some clones in this sample may be carry-over from other donors' samples. Both conserved end residues are part of each CDR3. A D gene is named only where the DNA matches it firmly. Expanded clones are given a class, and other clones once, few, many or no size at all.

length	J	size	D	V	CDR3	DNA
15	TRBJ2-7	NA	TRBD2	TRBV28	CASSFSSGFPYEQYF	TGTGCCAGCAGTTTCTCTAGCGGGTTCCCCTACGAGCAGTACTTC
15	TRBJ1-4	NA	TRBD1	TRBV28	CASTPGDRANEKLFF	TGTGCCAGCACCCCTGGGGACAGGGCTAATGAAAAACTGTTTTTT
12	TRBJ1-1	few	NA	TRBV30	CAWTFDRTEAFF	TGTGCCTGGACGTTTGACCGGACTGAAGCTTTCTTT
16	TRBJ2-2	NA	TRBD1	TRBV7-6	CASSASGTGGTGELFF	TGTGCCAGCAGCGCTTCCGGGACAGGGGGCACCGGGGAGCTGTTTTTT
17	TRBJ2-2	few	TRBD2	TRBV18	CASSRTSGTTNTGELFF	TGTGCCAGCTCCCGGACTAGCGGCACAACGAACACCGGGGAGCTGTTTTTT
13	TRBJ1-2	few	TRBD1	TRBV20-1	CSASRPQGSGYTF	TGCAGTGCTAGCCGACCACAGGGGTCTGGCTACACCTTC
17	TRBJ2-3	NA	TRBD2	TRBV6-1	CASSESWLAGITDTQYF	TGTGCCAGCAGTGAATCATGGCTAGCGGGAATCACAGATACGCAGTATTTT
14	TRBJ1-5	NA	NA	TRBV6-2/TRBV6-3	CASSYSVGTQPQHF	TGTGCCAGCAGTTACTCGGTGGGAACACAGCCCCAGCATTTT
14	TRBJ2-7	few	NA	TRBV7-2	CASSYRWSTYEQYF	TGTGCCAGCAGCTACCGGTGGTCCACCTACGAGCAGTACTTC
16	TRBJ2-7	NA	TRBD2	TRBV20-1	CSALGLAGYRSYEQYF	TGCAGTGCCTTGGGACTAGCGGGATACCGCTCCTACGAGCAGTACTTC
15	TRBJ2-7	few	TRBD2	TRBV20-1	CSARSPDLAGYEQYF	TGCAGTGCTAGAAGCCCGGACTTAGCGGGATACGAGCAGTACTTC
18	TRBJ2-3	NA	NA	TRBV4-1	CASSPTTPGRSRADTQYF	TGCGCCAGCAGCCCCACGACCCCGGGACGGAGTCGAGCAGATACGCAGTATTTT